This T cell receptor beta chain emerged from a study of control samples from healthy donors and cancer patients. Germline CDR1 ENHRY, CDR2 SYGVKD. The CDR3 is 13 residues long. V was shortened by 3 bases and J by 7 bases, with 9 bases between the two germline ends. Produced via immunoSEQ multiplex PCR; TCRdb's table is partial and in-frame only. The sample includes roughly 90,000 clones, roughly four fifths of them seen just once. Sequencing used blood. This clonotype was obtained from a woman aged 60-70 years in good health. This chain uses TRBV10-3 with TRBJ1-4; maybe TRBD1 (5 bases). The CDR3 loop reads CAISDETAEKLFF. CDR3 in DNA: TGTGCCATCAGTGACGAGACAGCTGAAAAACTGTTTTTT.